This T cell receptor beta chain was recorded in a study of blood T cells in healthy people across ages. Every donor contributed roughly 11 milliliters of peripheral blood by blood draw. Study-wide findings and caveats: Unsorted PBMC input precluded a conclusive naive versus antigen-experienced comparison. Diversity of TCR beta per million T cells declined in a roughly linear way with age.

Sample-barcoded 5' priming and a J-beta primer mix drove a second PCR of roughly 7 to 11 cycles. TCRdb re-called the 5' RACE reads through MiXCR, storing one row per CDR3 protein. The table has about 290,000 distinct CDR3 sequences, 25% to 30% seen once. This clonotype has only a few counts. Its matching antigen is unknown. This CDR3 is 13 amino acids long. The V and J ends lost 1 base and 10 bases respectively, with 10 bases between them. The germline V gene has CDR1 SEHNR and CDR2 FQNEAQ (reference sequence). The J gene is TRBJ1-4, the V gene TRBV7-9, with D unresolved. The sequencing sample was made of blood. This TCR came from a woman in her 70s in good health. This chain's CDR3 is CASSLEGLAKLFF. CDR3 nucleotides: TGTGCCAGCAGCTTAGAAGGGTTGGCAAAACTGTTTTTT.